This entry lists 18 T cell receptor beta chains sequenced from one sample in a study of CD8+ T cells in alopecia areata (dated by TCRdb to the late 2010s). This sample's time point label indicates: baseline before oral tofacitinib. The library was generated by the immunoSEQ multiplex PCR assay. RNA was extracted from all samples and reverse transcribed into cDNA as template for TCR sequencing. TCRdb mirrors the immuneACCESS table, restricted to in-frame sequences. Some clones are absent from its copies; in checked studies, under half trace to an unresolved V gene, and the reason for the others is unknown. A total of some 150,000 clones appear in this sample, approximately 65% of them only once. In total, the top ten clones hold 11% of the sample. Specimen: CD8+ T cells sorted from blood, collected at week 0. All receptors derive from a human donor with alopecia areata.

V usage is TRBV5-6 and J usage is TRBJ1-1; D gene uncertain. Germline assignment: CDR1 SGHDT and CDR2 YYEEEE. V lost 3 bases and J 1 base, leaving 19 bases between the germline ends. This CDR3 comprises 17 residues. CDR3 nucleotide sequence: TGTGCCAGCAGCTCCGATTCTCCCGGGAGAGAGAACACTGAAGCTTTCTTT. Protein product: CASSSDSPGRENTEAFF.

This clone was picked up a small number of times. The CDR3 is CASSLYLPDTDTQYF. The CDR3 DNA reads as TGCGCCAGCAGCTTGTATTTGCCAGACACAGATACGCAGTATTTT. The chain employs TRBV5-1 and TRBJ2-3; no clear D. The CDR3 extends over 15 amino acids. V was pared by 1 base and J by 2 bases, with 11 bases between. Germline values: CDR1 SGHRS, CDR2 YFSETQ. The full variable domain, in which reference TRBV5-1 and TRBJ2-3 provide the parts outside the CDR3, is KAGVTQTPRYLIKTRGQQVTLSCSPISGHRSVSWYQQTPGQGLQFLFEYFSETQRNKGNFPGRFSGRQFSNSRSEMNVSTLELGDSALYLCASSLYLPDTDTQYFGPGTRLTVL.

V usage is TRBV7-6 and J usage is TRBJ2-7; TRBD1 matches at 7 bases. This CDR3 spans 15 amino acids. CDR1 SGHVS and CDR2 FNYEAQ come from the germline V gene. The junction had 8 bases not matched to a gene; V was cut back by 4 bases and J by 2 bases. In nucleotides, the CDR3 is TGTGCCAGCAGCTCAGTAAGGACAGGCGCCTACGAGCAGTACTTC. Amino acids: CASSSVRTGAYEQYF.

The chain recombines TRBV18 with TRBJ1-1, with D possibly matching TRBD1 (6 bases). This CDR3 is 15 amino acids long. Germline CDR1 reads KGHSH; CDR2 reads LQKENI. V gave up 3 bases and J gave up 1 base, with 12 bases separating them. CDR3 amino acids: CASSPGAYGNTEAFF. The CDR3 bases are TGTGCCAGCTCACCGGGGGCGTACGGGAACACTGAAGCTTTCTTT.

Only a few counts were recorded for this clone. The genes are TRBV18 and TRBJ2-7, with a weak D call TRBD1 (6 bases). Germline CDR1 is KGHSH and CDR2 is LQKENI. The CDR3 is 15 residues long. The germline V and J ends were trimmed by 2 bases and 1 base, with 12 bases remaining between them. In DNA, the CDR3 is TGTGCCAGCTCACCAACAGGGAAGTTATCCTACGAGCAGTACTTC. It translates to CASSPTGKLSYEQYF.

The chain employs TRBV9 and TRBJ1-4; maybe TRBD1 (5 bases). This CDR3 spans 15 amino acids. Trimming left V 1 base short and J 6 bases short, with 13 bases between. CDR1 and CDR2 (germline): SGDLS, YYNGEE. Here the CDR3 reads CASSVKGAGDEKLFF. The CDR3, as DNA: TGTGCCAGCAGCGTAAAAGGGGCCGGGGATGAAAAACTGTTTTTT.

The chain couples TRBV30 to TRBJ2-7; 9 nucleotides line up with TRBD1. CDR3 length: 15 residues. Germline lookup yields CDR1 GTSNPN and CDR2 SVGIG (reference sequence). The trim removed 2 bases at V and 1 base at J, leaving 6 bases unmatched. CDR3 protein: CAWSRGQGSSYEQYF. The CDR3 region has the DNA TGTGCCTGGAGTAGAGGACAGGGGTCTTCCTACGAGCAGTACTTC.

V gene TRBV30 combines with J gene TRBJ1-2, with D tentatively TRBD1 (6 bases). The CDR3 is made up of 13 amino acids. Per the germline V gene, CDR1 is GTSNPN and CDR2 is SVGIG (reference sequence). The V end lost 3 bases, the J end lost 4 bases, and 12 bases lay between the germline ends. As DNA, the CDR3 is TGTGCCTGGAGGGCCTGGGGGCTCTATGGCTACACCTTC. Translating gives CAWRAWGLYGYTF. Variable domain in full (rest from reference TRBV30 and TRBJ1-2): SQTIHQWPATLVQPVGSPLSLECTVEGTSNPNLYWYRQAAGRGLQLLFYSVGIGQISSEVPQNLSASRPQDRQFILSSKKLLLSDSGFYLCAWRAWGLYGYTFGSGTRLTVV.

The rearrangement joins TRBV9 to TRBJ1-6; perhaps TRBD1 as D (5 bases). The germline V gene has CDR1 SGDLS and CDR2 YYNGEE. The CDR3 runs to 17 residues. Trimming cost V 0 bases and J 0 bases, with 10 bases left between them. The CDR3 nucleotides read TGTGCCAGCAGCGTAGGACAGTCAAGCTCCTATAATTCACCCCTCCACTTT. This gives the protein CASSVGQSSSYNSPLHF. Using reference TRBV9 and TRBJ1-6 for the parts outside the CDR3, the full variable domain is DSGVTQTPKHLITATGQRVTLRCSPRSGDLSVYWYQQSLDQGLQFLIQYYNGEERAKGNILERFSAQQFPDLHSELNLSSLELGDSALYFCASSVGQSSSYNSPLHFGNGTRLTVT.

The chain is built from TRBV2 and TRBJ1-1; 7 nucleotides agree with TRBD1. CDR1 is SNHLY and CDR2 is FYNNEI in the germline V gene. This CDR3 is 15 amino acids long. V dropped 7 bases and J dropped 4; count of bases not matched to a gene: 12. CDR3 coding DNA: TGTGCCAGCACAGTGGCACAGGGGAAGAGCACTGAAGCTTTCTTT. Translation: CASTVAQGKSTEAFF.

The chain couples TRBV7-6 to TRBJ1-1, with D unclear. Germline assignment: CDR1 SGHVS and CDR2 FNYEAQ. The CDR3 is made up of 12 amino acids. V shed 5 bases and J shed 5 bases, with 9 bases lying between them. CDR3 region: CASSPDGTEAFF. In DNA form, the CDR3 reads TGTGCCAGCAGCCCGGACGGTACTGAAGCTTTCTTT.

V and J are TRBV6-6 and TRBJ1-2; D gene ambiguous. Looked up from germline, CDR1 is MNHNY and CDR2 is SVGAGI (reference sequence). The CDR3 is made up of 11 amino acids. The V and J ends lost 2 bases and 8 bases respectively, with 6 bases between them. The CDR3 loop reads CASSYLVGYTF. The CDR3 coding sequence is TGTGCCAGCAGTTACCTTGTCGGCTACACCTTC.

The chain uses TRBV7-9 and TRBJ2-5; tentative D call: TRBD1 (6 bases). The end of the DNA aligns better with TRBJ2-7, so the J call may be wrong. Germline values: CDR1 SEHNR, CDR2 FQNEAQ (reference sequence). CDR3 length: 13 amino acids. The DNA for the CDR3 is TGTGCCAGCAGTCCGGGACACCCCTACGAGCAGTACTTC. Residues: CASSPGHPYEQYF.

The genes are TRBV2 and TRBJ1-5; 7 bases match TRBD1. Germline trimming cut 3 bases from V and 4 bases from J; bases unmatched to any gene: 12. The CDR3 has 17 amino acids. In germline, CDR1 is SNHLY, CDR2 FYNNEI. The CDR3 nucleotides read TGTGCCAGCAGTGAGAGACAGGGAGAGGGGGTAAATCAGCCCCAGCATTTT. This sequence encodes CASSERQGEGVNQPQHF.

CDR3: CASRKGQQLAKNIQYF. The CDR3 DNA is TGTGCCAGTAGAAAGGGACAGCAATTAGCCAAAAACATTCAGTACTTC. J is TRBJ2-4 and V is TRBV19, with 7 bases identical to TRBD1. CDR1 and CDR2 (germline): LNHDA, SQIVND (reference sequence). The CDR3 totals 16 residues. J gave up 0 bases and V 6 bases, and 8 bases lay outside the gene matches.

The V and J genes are TRBV27 and TRBJ1-2; the match to TRBD1 covers 8 bases. Germline loops: CDR1 MNHEY, CDR2 SMNVEV (reference sequence). Trimming removed 6 bases from V and 3 bases from J; junction bases left unmatched: 6. The CDR3 is 14 residues long. The CDR3 DNA sequence: TGTGCCAGCAGGCTACAGGGGGATGACTATGGCTACACCTTC. This translates into CASRLQGDDYGYTF.

The chain couples TRBV5-1 to TRBJ2-7; weak D call: TRBD2 (5 bases). Germline values: CDR1 SGHRS, CDR2 YFSETQ. The CDR3 contains 13 residues. The V end lost 0 bases, the J end lost 7 bases, and 11 bases lay between the germline ends. As DNA, the CDR3 is TGCGCCAGCAGCTTGGATCCGGGGTGGGAGCAGTACTTC. Translation gives CASSLDPGWEQYF.

This chain joins TRBV4-1 and TRBJ1-2; D is ambiguous. Trimming shortened V by 1 base and J by 1 base, and 7 bases separated the two germline ends. Germline V gives CDR1 MGHRA, CDR2 YSYEKL. CDR3 length: 14 amino acids. The CDR3 DNA follows: TGCGCCAGCAGCCAAGTGTCCAGTAACTATGGCTACACCTTC. It yields the protein CASSQVSSNYGYTF.